This entry lists 25 T cell receptor beta chains sequenced from one sample in a study of blood T cell repertoires in COVID-19. TCRdb's copy holds only in-frame clones and misses some; the assay was immunoSEQ multiplex PCR. The sample has 150,000 to 200,000 clones; 81% are singletons. Sequencing was done on a sample of peripheral blood. The receptors were gathered from a woman older than 75 with COVID-19, enrolled during active disease.

This sequence joins TRBV6-5 and TRBJ2-7, with D unclear. Germline V gives CDR1 MNHEY, CDR2 SVGAGI. CDR3 length equals 13 residues. V dropped 0 bases and J dropped 4 bases, with 7 bases sitting between them. CDR3 sequence: CASSYSYGYEQYF. CDR3 DNA sequence: TGTGCCAGCAGTTACTCTTACGGGTACGAGCAGTACTTC.

This clone appeared a few times. The rearrangement links TRBV7-3 to TRBJ2-1; a weak D match, TRBD2 (5 bases). V dropped 2 bases and J dropped 2 bases, with 10 bases sitting between them. The CDR3 extends over 15 amino acids. The V gene's germline CDR1 is SGHTA and CDR2 FQGTGA. CDR3 nucleotide sequence: TGTGCCAGCAGCTTATGGGTCGGGGCCTACAATGAGCAGTTCTTC. This translates into CASSLWVGAYNEQFF.

The chain links TRBV11-2 to TRBJ2-1; no clear D. V was shortened by 1 base and J by 7 bases, with 11 bases between the two germline ends. The CDR3 length is 14 residues. Germline lookup yields CDR1 SGHAT and CDR2 FQNNGV. CDR3 DNA: TGTGCCAGCAGCTTAGTTCCTATCCAAAATGAGCAGTTCTTC. Its translation is CASSLVPIQNEQFF.

The chain carries TRBV6-2 or TRBV6-3 and TRBJ1-2; tentative D call: TRBD1 (6 bases). The CDR3 loop spans 20 amino acids. Germline V CDR1 and CDR2: MNHEY, SVGEGT. The V end lost 6 bases, the J end lost 5 bases, and 34 bases lay between the germline ends. The DNA of the CDR3 is TGTGCCAGCAGCCCCACCGTCCTGAGCCGGTCCCAGGGGAATGAATATGGCTACACCTTC. It is translated as CASSPTVLSRSQGNEYGYTF.

In its sample, this clone was seen many times. The sample holds other DNA sequences that translate to the same CDR3. The genes are TRBV6-6 and TRBJ2-1; TRBD2 aligns across 8 bases. Per the germline V gene, CDR1 is MNHNY and CDR2 is SVGAGI (reference sequence). This CDR3 has 13 residues. Unmatched junction bases numbered 4, after V lost 8 bases and J lost 4 bases. The CDR3 bases are TGTGCCAGCGGAGTAGCGGGGTACAATGAGCAGTTCTTC. Protein product: CASGVAGYNEQFF.

The chain recombines TRBV7-2 with TRBJ2-1, with TRBD2 identical over 11 bases. The germline gives CDR1 SGHTA, CDR2 FQGNSA. The CDR3 is made up of 16 amino acids. V shed 6 bases, J shed 2 bases, and the junction held 6 bases outside the gene matches. The CDR3 DNA sequence: TGTGCCAGCAGTCCTATAGCGGGAGGGACCTACAATGAGCAGTTCTTC. Translated, it gives CASSPIAGGTYNEQFF.

This clone was counted at least ten times. The gene calls are TRBV7-6 and TRBJ2-3; 13 bases map to TRBD2. J gave up 11 bases and V 6 bases, and 14 bases lay outside the gene matches. The germline V gene encodes CDR1 SGHVS and CDR2 FNYEAQ. The CDR3 runs 16 residues. The CDR3 region has the DNA TGTGCCAGCAGTCATCCGGGACTAGCGGGAATGCGTGGGCAGTATTTT. It encodes CASSHPGLAGMRGQYF.

This chain connects TRBV3-1 (or the pseudogene TRBV3-2) to TRBJ1-6, with 9 bases fitting TRBD1. The CDR3 runs to 16 residues. Germline CDR1 is LGHDT and CDR2 is YNNKEL (reference sequence). Losses at the gene ends were 4 bases for V and 7 bases for J; bases not matched to a gene: 8. DNA of the CDR3: TGTGCCAGCAGCCGGCATCCCGGGACAGGGAATTCACCCCTCCACTTT. Translation gives CASSRHPGTGNSPLHF.

This clone was detected a few times. The rearrangement joins TRBV2 to TRBJ1-1, with 7 bases that match TRBD1. Germline values: CDR1 SNHLY, CDR2 FYNNEI. The CDR3 spans 13 residues. Unmatched junction bases numbered 6, after V lost 6 bases and J lost 5 bases. For the CDR3, the DNA is TGTGCCAGCAGCCAGGGGGATGGAACTGAAGCTTTCTTT. The encoded protein is CASSQGDGTEAFF.

The chain uses TRBV6-2 or TRBV6-3 and TRBJ2-7, with 7 bases aligning to TRBD1. V shed 5 bases and J 2 bases; nucleotides not matched to a gene: 6. This CDR3 comprises 14 residues. Germline-derived CDR1 and CDR2 are MNHEY and SVGEGT. Written as DNA, the CDR3 is TGTGCCAGCAGTCTTCGGACAGGACCCTACGAGCAGTACTTC. Protein product: CASSLRTGPYEQYF.

This chain's CDR3 is CASSRGGDEKLFF. The DNA of the CDR3 is TGTGCCAGCAGCCGAGGGGGGGACGAAAAACTGTTTTTT. V usage is TRBV27 and J usage is TRBJ1-4, with D perhaps TRBD1 (6 bases). V lost 6 bases and J 8 bases, leaving 13 bases between the germline ends. This CDR3 has 13 residues. Germline CDR1 reads MNHEY; CDR2 reads SMNVEV (reference sequence).

This clone was counted once. The rearrangement uses TRBV27 and TRBJ1-2; tentatively, D is TRBD1 (5 bases). Germline CDR1 reads MNHEY; CDR2 reads SMNVEV (reference sequence). The CDR3 extends over 16 amino acids. Trimming pared 3 bases from V and 2 bases from J, leaving 16 bases between. CDR3 sequence (DNA): TGTGCCAGCAGTTTGTACGGGGGAATTGGGAACTATGGCTACACCTTC. It codes for CASSLYGGIGNYGYTF.

V usage is TRBV2 and J usage is TRBJ1-1; D unresolved. The V end was cut by 2 bases, the J end by 1 base, with 11 bases between. In germline, CDR1 is SNHLY, CDR2 FYNNEI. The CDR3 is made up of 15 amino acids. DNA of the CDR3: TGTGCCAGCAGTGAAATTAGGACTGAGAACACTGAAGCTTTCTTT. Protein sequence: CASSEIRTENTEAFF.

The CDR3 loop reads CASSQTPGAAGNTIYF. For the CDR3, the DNA is TGTGCCAGCAGCCAAACCCCCGGAGCGGCTGGAAACACCATATATTTT. This chain uses TRBV3-1 (or the pseudogene TRBV3-2) with TRBJ1-3, with unresolved D. V was cut by 2 bases and J by 2 bases, with 13 bases left in between. This CDR3 contains 16 residues. Germline V gene data show CDR1 as LGHDT and CDR2 as YNNKEL (reference sequence).

This chain connects TRBV19 to TRBJ2-1, with TRBD2 matching over 7 bases. CDR1 is LNHDA and CDR2 is SQIVND in the germline V gene (reference sequence). The V segment lost 8 bases and the J segment 4 bases; nucleotides outside the gene matches: 11. This CDR3 is built from 15 residues. CDR3 nucleotide sequence: TGTGCCAGTTGGGGTGGGGCGGGAGCATACAATGAGCAGTTCTTC. Residues: CASWGGAGAYNEQFF.

The chain combines TRBV21-1 with TRBJ2-1; the table's D gene call, TRBD2, was not cross checked with the DNA. TRBV21-1 is an annotated pseudogene. The CDR3 is 17 amino acids. The CDR3 here is CASRAFKGLAGDNEQFF. DNA of the CDR3: TGTGCCAGCAGGGCCTTTAAGGGACTAGCGGGAGACAATGAGCAGTTCTTC.

The rearrangement links TRBV3-1 (or the pseudogene TRBV3-2) to TRBJ1-5, with D perhaps matching TRBD1 (6 bases). The length of the CDR3 is 18 residues. In germline, CDR1 is LGHDT, CDR2 YNNKEL (reference sequence). The V and J ends lost 1 base and 1 base respectively, with 17 bases between them. The CDR3 DNA is TGTGCCAGCAGCCAAGGTTACAGGGTTGGTAGGAGCAATCAGCCCCAGCATTTT. Translation: CASSQGYRVGRSNQPQHF.

The rearrangement uses TRBV25-1 and TRBJ2-5; 9 positions match TRBD2. The ends lost 3 bases at V and 5 bases at J; junction bases unmatched: 4. CDR1 MGHDK and CDR2 SYGVNS come from the germline V gene. This CDR3 region has 14 residues. The CDR3 spells CASSDPGLAETQYF. The CDR3 DNA is TGTGCCAGCAGTGACCCGGGACTAGCCGAGACCCAGTACTTC.

This chain links TRBV28 with TRBJ2-7, with D possibly matching TRBD2 (5 bases). Trimming stripped 5 bases from V and 7 bases from J, with 15 bases between. This CDR3 comprises 13 residues. Germline CDR1 is MDHEN and CDR2 is SYDVKM. The CDR3 DNA follows: TGTGCCAGCAGTCCCCCGGGAAGTAAGGAGCAGTACTTC. It translates to CASSPPGSKEQYF.

This chain uses TRBV7-9 with TRBJ1-1, with D possibly TRBD1 on 6 matching bases. This CDR3 has 15 amino acids. Germline V CDR1 and CDR2: SEHNR, FQNEAQ (reference sequence). Trimming pared 4 bases from V and 2 bases from J, leaving 14 bases between. This chain's CDR3 is CASSSTPQGNTEAFF. The CDR3 region has the DNA TGTGCCAGCAGCTCTACCCCACAGGGAAACACTGAAGCTTTCTTT.

The chain is built from TRBV23-1 and TRBJ1-2, with D perhaps matching TRBD1 (5 bases). TRBV23-1 carries the ORF label, with uncertain function. Trimming removed 7 bases from V and 8 bases from J, with 17 bases in between. This CDR3 contains 13 residues. In DNA form, the CDR3 reads TGCGCCAGCACCCAGGGACTGTTGGGAGGCTACACCTTC. Encoded protein: CASTQGLLGGYTF.

The chain combines TRBV9 with TRBJ1-5, with D possibly TRBD1 on 6 matching bases. This CDR3 region has 14 residues. The germline V gene has CDR1 SGDLS and CDR2 YYNGEE. V shed 4 bases and J shed 4 bases, with 12 bases lying between them. The CDR3 coding sequence is TGTGCCAGCAGCCCCGGGACAATTAATCAGCCCCAGCATTTT. Protein product: CASSPGTINQPQHF. Supplemented by reference TRBV9 and TRBJ1-5, the full variable domain reads DSGVTQTPKHLITATGQRVTLRCSPRSGDLSVYWYQQSLDQGLQFLIQYYNGEERAKGNILERFSAQQFPDLHSELNLSSLELGDSALYFCASSPGTINQPQHFGDGTRLSIL.

The V gene is TRBV11-2, the J gene TRBJ2-7, with 10 bases aligning to TRBD2. Per the germline V gene, CDR1 is SGHAT and CDR2 is FQNNGV. The CDR3 covers 16 residues. The J segment lost 3 bases and the V segment lost 5 bases, leaving 10 bases of the junction unmatched. CDR3 nucleotide sequence: TGTGCCAGCAGCCAAAATGTAGGACTAGCGGACTACGAGCAGTACTTC. As protein: CASSQNVGLADYEQYF. The full variable domain, with the rest looked up from reference TRBV11-2 and TRBJ2-7, is EAGVAQSPRYKIIEKRQSVAFWCNPISGHATLYWYQQILGQGPKLLIQFQNNGVVDDSQLPKDRFSAERLKGVDSTLKIQPAKLEDSAVYLCASSQNVGLADYEQYFGPGTRLTVT.

The V gene is TRBV3-1 (or the pseudogene TRBV3-2), the J gene TRBJ2-5, with no clear D. Germline lookup yields CDR1 LGHDT and CDR2 YNNKEL (reference sequence). Trimming cost V 4 bases and J 2 bases, with 8 bases left between them. The CDR3 contains 13 residues. The CDR3 nucleotides read TGTGCCAGCAGCCTTCAGGTACAAGAGACCCAGTACTTC. Translating gives CASSLQVQETQYF.

The chain has TRBV12-5 and TRBJ2-1; tentatively, D is TRBD1 (6 bases). CDR3 length: 16 amino acids. Per germline, CDR1 LGHNT and CDR2 FRNRAP. Trimming removed 0 bases from V and 5 bases from J, with 14 bases in between. CDR3 sequence (DNA): TGTGCTAGTGGTTTGGTCCCACCGGGACACAACAATGAGCAGTTCTTC. Its protein is CASGLVPPGHNNEQFF.